Following are 20 T cell receptor beta chains from one sample sequenced in a study of blood T cell repertoires in COVID-19. TCRdb's table, derived via immunoSEQ multiplex PCR, lists solely in-frame clones and lacks some. The table has over 350,000 clones, approximately 88% seen once. Sequencing was carried out using PBMCs or T cells enriched from blood (not recorded which). The receptors derive from a woman under 40 with acute COVID-19.

The V gene is TRBV6-2 or TRBV6-3, the J gene TRBJ1-1; D is unclear. Trimming left V 0 bases short and J 3 bases short, with 14 bases between. Germline CDR1 and CDR2: MNHEY and SVGEGT. The CDR3 sequence is 16 residues long. CDR3 nucleotides: TGTGCCAGCAGTTACTCTCTTTTATCCAGATACACTGAAGCTTTCTTT. This encodes CASSYSLLSRYTEAFF.

The rearrangement joins TRBV7-9 to TRBJ2-5; 10 bases are shared with TRBD2. CDR1 and CDR2 (germline): SEHNR, FQNEAQ (reference sequence). After removal of 2 bases from V and 4 bases from J, the junction contained 4 bases not matched to a gene. The CDR3 is made up of 15 amino acids. CDR3 loop: CASSLQRGGPETQYF. CDR3 sequence (DNA): TGTGCCAGCAGCTTACAGCGGGGGGGCCCAGAGACCCAGTACTTC.

CDR3 sequence reads: CASSLVITDTQYF. CDR3 coding DNA: TGTGCCAGCAGCCTAGTTATTACAGATACGCAGTATTTT. This chain connects TRBV7-3 to TRBJ2-3; D gene uncertain. This CDR3 comprises 13 residues. CDR1 and CDR2 (germline): SGHTA, FQGTGA. The V and J ends lost 5 bases and 3 bases respectively, with 9 bases between them.

The chain joins TRBV24-1 to TRBJ1-2; maybe TRBD1 (6 bases). V was pared by 2 bases and J by 6 bases, with 21 bases between. The germline CDR1 and CDR2 sequences are KGHDR and SFDVKD. The CDR3 runs 17 residues. Written as DNA, the CDR3 is TGTGCCACCAGTGATTCAAGACAGGCCCGCCCGGCTGATGGCTACACCTTC. It codes for CATSDSRQARPADGYTF.

This chain links TRBV4-2 with TRBJ1-2, with D hard to call. CDR3 size: 16 residues. V was shortened by 0 bases and J by 6 bases, with 17 bases between the two germline ends. Germline V gene sequence: CDR1 LGHNA, CDR2 YNFKEQ. This CDR3 reads CASSQERVRGYDGYTF. CDR3 nucleotides: TGTGCCAGCAGCCAAGAAAGGGTTCGAGGGTATGATGGCTACACCTTC.

The count of this clone is one. Germline and junction disagree at one end, which may indicate a read error. The chain is built from TRBV18 and TRBJ1-3; 9 bases fit TRBD1. The CDR3 is made up of 12 amino acids. Germline values: CDR1 KGHSH, CDR2 LQKENI. Here the CDR3 reads CASSPPGGQGIF. The CDR3 region has the DNA TGTGCCAGCTCACCACCGGGTGGACAGGGGATTTTT. The whole variable domain, remainder taken from reference TRBV18 and TRBJ1-3, is NAGVMQNPRHLVRRRGQEARLRCSPMKGHSHVYWYRQLPEEGLKFMVYLQKENIIDESGMPKERFSAEFPKEGPSILRIQQVVRGDSAAYFCASSPPGGQGIFGEGSWLTVV.

This sequence joins TRBV7-9 and TRBJ2-5; TRBD2 matches at 9 bases. The V and J ends lost 5 bases and 5 bases, in that order; junction bases with no gene match: 9. CDR1 SEHNR and CDR2 FQNEAQ come from the germline V gene (reference sequence). The CDR3 has 15 amino acids. The CDR3 DNA follows: TGTGCCAGCAGCCCAGGGGGGACTAGCAGGGAGACCCAGTACTTC. Translating gives CASSPGGTSRETQYF.

J is TRBJ2-2 and V is TRBV19, with TRBD2 matching over 9 bases. The germline CDR1 and CDR2 sequences are LNHDA and SQIVND (reference sequence). With 9 bases clipped from V and 6 bases from J, the junction kept 11 bases outside the gene matches. The CDR3 extends over 15 amino acids. CDR3 in amino acids: CASTEWRGGPGELFF. CDR3 coding DNA: TGTGCCAGCACCGAGTGGCGGGGGGGCCCCGGGGAGCTGTTTTTT.

The CDR3 bases are TGCGCCAGCAGCTTGGCCGGGACAGGGGGCGGTGATGGCTACACCTTC. Amino acids: CASSLAGTGGGDGYTF. The chain is built from TRBV5-1 and TRBJ1-2, with TRBD1 matching over 12 bases. V shed 0 bases and J 6 bases; nucleotides not matched to a gene: 6. Germline V CDR1 and CDR2: SGHRS, YFSETQ. The CDR3 spans 16 residues.

The chain has TRBV6-6 and TRBJ2-1; possibly TRBD1 for D (6 bases). V lost 6 bases, J lost 9 bases, and 15 bases lay in between. Germline lookup yields CDR1 MNHNY and CDR2 SVGAGI (reference sequence). This CDR3 region has 13 residues. This CDR3 reads CASRRFPGVEQFF. The CDR3 region has the DNA TGTGCCAGCAGACGGTTTCCAGGGGTTGAGCAGTTCTTC.

This clone was seen just once. This sequence joins TRBV10-3 and TRBJ1-4, with unresolved D. This CDR3 has 14 residues. V was pared by 10 bases and J by 0 bases, with 12 bases between. Germline-derived CDR1 and CDR2 are ENHRY and SYGVKD. As DNA, the CDR3 is TGTGCCAGCGCACAGAGTGCAACTAATGAAAAACTGTTTTTT. This encodes CASAQSATNEKLFF.

The chain employs TRBV5-1 and TRBJ1-1; D is perhaps TRBD1 (5 bases). CDR1 SGHRS and CDR2 YFSETQ come from the germline V gene. With 4 bases removed from V and 4 bases from J, the gap between germline ends came to 14 bases. This CDR3 comprises 14 residues. The CDR3 here is CASSRGGTATEAFF. The CDR3 DNA reads as TGCGCCAGCAGCCGGGGCGGGACGGCCACTGAAGCTTTCTTT.

The rearrangement links TRBV10-2 to TRBJ1-2; no definite D call. Germline loops: CDR1 WSHSY, CDR2 SAAADI. This CDR3 has 13 amino acids. Trimming stripped 3 bases from V and 8 bases from J, with 13 bases between. Here the CDR3 reads CASSETLTGGYTF. The CDR3 DNA is TGCGCCAGCAGTGAAACGCTAACCGGGGGCTACACCTTC.

This chain connects TRBV4-2 to TRBJ2-7; no clear D. CDR1 is LGHNA, CDR2 YNFKEQ, per germline. Trimming cost V 0 bases and J 4 bases, with 13 bases left between them. CDR3 length equals 15 residues. The CDR3 region is CASSQDLPGGYEQYF. The CDR3 coding sequence is TGTGCCAGCAGCCAAGATCTGCCGGGTGGGTACGAGCAGTACTTC.

This clone came up once. The chain recombines TRBV10-3 with TRBJ2-4; 16 nucleotides line up with TRBD2. Looked up from germline, CDR1 is ENHRY and CDR2 is SYGVKD. This CDR3 is 15 amino acids long. Trimming at V came to 11 bases and at J to 8 bases, leaving 9 bases not matched to a gene. This chain's CDR3 is CASGTSGGAGDIQYF. The CDR3 nucleotides are TGTGCCTCCGGGACTAGCGGGGGGGCCGGGGACATTCAGTACTTC.

This clone is a singleton in its sample. The chain carries TRBV10-2 and TRBJ1-4; tentative D call: TRBD1 (6 bases). Per the germline V gene, CDR1 is WSHSY and CDR2 is SAAADI. The length of the CDR3 is 17 residues. The V end was cut by 8 bases, the J end by 0 bases, with 19 bases between. CDR3 sequence reads: CASHDRRTPATNEKLFF. The CDR3 region has the DNA TGCGCCAGCCACGACAGGAGGACGCCTGCAACTAATGAAAAACTGTTTTTT.

The chain couples TRBV27 to TRBJ2-3, with 9 bases identical to TRBD2. CDR3 length: 15 amino acids. CDR1 is MNHEY, CDR2 SMNVEV, per germline (reference sequence). V was pared by 5 bases and J by 2 bases, with 5 bases of the junction left unmatched. This CDR3 reads CASSPRLADTDTQYF. CDR3 in DNA: TGTGCCAGCAGTCCCCGACTAGCGGACACAGATACGCAGTATTTT.

The chain employs TRBV4-3 and TRBJ2-6; weak D call: TRBD1 (6 bases). The CDR3 is made up of 15 amino acids. Germline V gene sequence: CDR1 LGHNA, CDR2 YSLEER. Trimming shortened V by 2 bases and J by 4 bases, and 9 bases separated the two germline ends. The CDR3 loop reads CASSQTGPGANVLTF. The CDR3 region has the DNA TGCGCCAGCAGCCAAACAGGGCCCGGGGCCAACGTCCTGACTTTC.

The rearrangement joins TRBV19 to TRBJ1-1, with 7 nucleotides matching TRBD1. The length of the CDR3 is 14 residues. CDR1 LNHDA and CDR2 SQIVND come from the germline V gene (reference sequence). J lost 0 bases, V lost 5 bases, and 3 bases had no gene match. CDR3 region: CASSPGQVNTEAFF. In DNA, the CDR3 is TGTGCCAGTAGTCCCGGACAGGTGAACACTGAAGCTTTCTTT.

This chain connects TRBV18 to TRBJ1-2; D is unclear. The CDR3 consists of 15 residues. The V gene lost 3 bases and the J gene lost 5 bases, with 16 bases spanning the gap. Per germline, CDR1 KGHSH and CDR2 LQKENI. This CDR3 is CASSPNSGGGYGYTF. The CDR3 region has the DNA TGTGCCAGCTCACCTAACTCAGGTGGAGGGTATGGCTACACCTTC.